This note documents a single T cell receptor (beta chain) sequence. The antigen remains undetermined. The data belong to a study of OX40 agonist ivuxolimab in advanced cancers. Assay used: immunoSEQ multiplex PCR; TCRdb lists only in-frame clones, some missing. The sample lists approximately 84,000 clones, approximately 86% occurring once. Whole-study findings and limits: Some of the nonresponding patients also showed low levels of normalized T-cell clonal expansion. In the expanded peripheral T cells, antigen specificity was never determined.

The TCR originated in an adult with an advanced solid tumor such as melanoma, head and neck, liver or kidney cancer. The material sequenced was CD4+ or CD8+ T cells sorted from blood, taken in a trial of the OX40 agonist ivuxolimab.

This CDR3 reads CASSERTVTSYNEQFF. The CDR3 DNA reads TGTGCCAGCAGCGAGAGGACAGTCACCTCCTACAATGAGCAGTTCTTC. The V call is TRBV9, the J call TRBJ2-1; D is perhaps TRBD1 (6 bases). The germline V and J ends were trimmed by 3 bases and 0 bases, with 13 bases remaining between them. The CDR3 runs to 16 residues. Germline V gene lookup returns CDR1 SGDLS and CDR2 YYNGEE.